The text below deals with one T cell receptor (beta chain). Its antigen is undetermined. Study processing details: Out-of-frame sequences were removed, leaving around 2.2 million distinct TCRbeta sequences. Sequenced by immunoSEQ multiplex PCR; TCRdb stores in-frame clones only, minus some. D and trimming were read from the DNA, whereas the V and J calls and clone size are those reported in that table. The sample lists 45,000 to 50,000 clones; around four fifths were seen once. The sort gate was single viable CD3+CD4+CD8-CD45RO+ cells for memory CD4+ T cells. Per germline, CDR1 LNHDA and CDR2 SQIVND (reference sequence). Losses at the gene ends were 6 bases for V and 0 bases for J; bases not matched to a gene: 7. The CDR3 is made up of 16 amino acids. The sample originates from a study of memory CD4+ T cells and cytomegalovirus serostatus. Study-level information: Donors were healthy Belgian adults, some 10 CMV seropositive and about two dozen seronegative. Overall study findings and caveats: 67 of 164 known CMV-associated TCRbeta sequences appeared in CD4+ memory.

What was sequenced was memory CD4+ T cells from blood. The chain carries TRBV19 and TRBJ1-3, with 8 bases that match TRBD1. The clonotype originates from an adult in good health and CMV-seronegative. This CDR3 is CASRIGQGFSGNTIYF. CDR3 nucleotide sequence: TGTGCCAGTAGGATCGGACAGGGTTTCTCTGGAAACACCATATATTTT.